Listed below are T cell receptor beta chains from one sample, sequenced in a study of blood T cell repertoires in COVID-19. Data came from immunoSEQ multiplex PCR; TCRdb stores just in-frame clones and leaves some out. The table shows roughly 250,000 clones, with nearly 95% occurring only once. The sequencing input was peripheral blood. All receptors derive from a man aged 30 to 39 with COVID-19, enrolled during active disease. Each CDR3 is given with its conserved first and last residue. D genes are given only for firm matches. Only some rows state a clone size, as once, few, many or a class for expanded clones.

>TRBV6-1|TRBJ1-2|TRBD1|once
CASSEAPGQGYGYTF
TGTGCCAGCAGTGAAGCGCCGGGACAGGGATATGGCTACACCTTC
>TRBV10-3|TRBJ2-1|TRBD1|.
CAISGQGAGNEQFF
TGTGCCATCAGCGGACAGGGGGCTGGAAATGAGCAGTTCTTC
>TRBV7-2|TRBJ2-3|TRBD2|.
CASSFHSGGRADTQYF
TGTGCCAGCAGCTTCCATAGCGGGGGGCGCGCAGATACGCAGTATTTT
>TRBV9|TRBJ2-1|TRBD2|.
CASSVRTSSNEQFF
TGTGCCAGCAGCGTGAGGACTAGCAGCAATGAGCAGTTCTTC
>TRBV19|TRBJ1-2|TRBD1|.
CASRMDRAYGYTF
TGTGCCAGTAGGATGGACAGGGCGTATGGCTACACCTTC
>TRBV2|TRBJ2-7|TRBD1|.
CASSRTGTVTYEQYF
TGTGCCAGCAGCCGAACCGGGACAGTGACCTACGAGCAGTACTTC
>TRBV27|TRBJ1-5|.|once
CASSSYSSSDNNQPQHF
TGTGCCAGCAGTTCGTATAGTAGTTCAGACAACAATCAGCCCCAGCATTTT
>TRBV28|TRBJ2-7|TRBD1|.
CAIGPGQGAEEQYF
TGTGCCATCGGACCGGGACAGGGGGCGGAGGAGCAGTACTTC
>TRBV3-1/TRBV3-2|TRBJ1-1|.|.
CASSPGQARAFF
TGTGCCAGCAGCCCCGGACAAGCGAGGGCTTTCTTT
>TRBV5-4|TRBJ2-1|TRBD2|.
CASSSPVLAGGPNEQFF
TGTGCCAGCAGCTCACCGGTACTAGCGGGGGGGCCAAATGAGCAGTTCTTC
>TRBV5-4|TRBJ1-2|TRBD1|.
CASSLGTGGYGYTF
TGTGCCAGCAGCTTGGGGACAGGGGGCTATGGCTACACCTTC
>TRBV21-1|TRBJ2-2|.|.
CASSKETRDRAPGELFF
TGTGCCAGCAGCAAAGAGACCCGGGACAGGGCCCCCGGGGAGCTGTTTTTT
>TRBV6-5|TRBJ2-3|.|.
CASSLSVGGTDTQYF
TGTGCCAGCAGTCTCAGTGTAGGGGGCACAGATACGCAGTATTTT
>TRBV6-2/TRBV6-3|TRBJ2-1|.|once
CASSLLSAGEQFF
TGTGCCAGCAGTCTACTAAGCGCGGGTGAGCAGTTCTTC
>TRBV5-1|TRBJ2-1|TRBD1|once
CASSPDRGIYNEQFF
TGCGCCAGCAGCCCTGACAGGGGGATTTACAATGAGCAGTTCTTC
>TRBV6-2/TRBV6-3|TRBJ1-5|TRBD1|.
CASSPDREPSNQPQHF
TGTGCCAGCAGCCCGGACAGGGAACCCTCGAACCAGCCCCAGCATTTT
>TRBV25-1|TRBJ1-1|.|.
CASMGGLGRNTEAFF
TGTGCCAGCATGGGAGGGTTGGGGAGGAACACTGAAGCTTTCTTT
>TRBV6-1|TRBJ2-7|TRBD2|once
CASSEGGGHEQYF
TGTGCCAGCAGTGAAGGGGGGGGACACGAGCAGTACTTC
>TRBV18|TRBJ2-1|.|.
CASSPPPGASSYNEQFF
TGTGCCAGCTCACCACCTCCAGGGGCGAGCTCCTACAATGAGCAGTTCTTC
>TRBV19|TRBJ1-1|.|.
CASSIARGLANTEAFF
TGTGCCAGTAGTATAGCACGAGGGTTGGCGAACACTGAAGCTTTCTTT